This TCR beta chain appears in the sequencing data of a study of OX40 agonist ivuxolimab in advanced cancers. Findings of the study overall: In general, CD8+ T cells held more expanded clones than CD4+ did, on average.

Assay used: immunoSEQ multiplex PCR; TCRdb lists only in-frame clones, some missing. The sample holds 24,000 or so clones, more than 80% seen once. Concerning this clone itself: Its matching antigen is unknown.

V was clipped by 0 bases and J by 8 bases; unmatched bases: 8. CDR1 and CDR2 (germline): SGHRS, YFSETQ. The CDR3 is 17 residues long. This material consisted of CD4+ or CD8+ T cells sorted from blood, taken in a trial of the OX40 agonist ivuxolimab. The receptor was isolated from an adult with an advanced solid tumor such as melanoma, head and neck, liver or kidney cancer. The genes are TRBV5-1 and TRBJ2-4; 13 bases align to TRBD2. CDR3 loop: CASSLARTSGRGDIQYF. In DNA, the CDR3 is TGCGCCAGCAGCTTGGCCCGGACTAGCGGGAGAGGGGACATTCAGTACTTC.